Included here is one T cell receptor (beta chain) sequence, with context. Its antigen is not known. This sample was taken from a study of T cell responses to AZD1222 COVID-19 vaccine. Study-level findings and limits: Vaccine-associated CD4 TCRs spanned spike, dominant at 160-218 and 743-854. Donors were chiefly white British, with a greater number of females, and clonal diversity was perhaps underestimated.

This CDR3 comprises 12 residues. Deletions cut 6 bases from V and 8 bases from J, with 13 bases between. Data came from immunoSEQ multiplex PCR; TCRdb stores just in-frame clones and leaves some out. The sample yields 94,000 or so clones, 70% to 90% seen once. Source: peripheral blood, taken on day 0 of AZD1222 vaccination. This TCR was sampled from an adult in good health. The chain carries TRBV12-3 or TRBV12-4 and TRBJ1-2; possible D gene TRBD1, 5 bases. The CDR3 loop is CASRQGTVGYTF. In DNA form, the CDR3 reads TGTGCCAGCAGGCAGGGTACCGTAGGCTACACCTTC.